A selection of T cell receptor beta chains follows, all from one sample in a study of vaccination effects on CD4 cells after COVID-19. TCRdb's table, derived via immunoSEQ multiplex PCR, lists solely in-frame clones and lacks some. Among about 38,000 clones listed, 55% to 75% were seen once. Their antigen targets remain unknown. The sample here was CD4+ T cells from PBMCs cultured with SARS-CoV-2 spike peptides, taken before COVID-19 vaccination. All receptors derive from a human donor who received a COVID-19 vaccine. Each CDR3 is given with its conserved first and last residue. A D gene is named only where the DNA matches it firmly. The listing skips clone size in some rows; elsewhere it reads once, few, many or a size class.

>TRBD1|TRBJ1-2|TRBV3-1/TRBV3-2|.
TGTGCCAGCAGCCAAGCCAGGACAGGGGGAGACTATGGCTACACCTTC
CASSQARTGGDYGYTF
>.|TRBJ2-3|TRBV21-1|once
TGTGCCAGCAGCAAATGGGGCAGCCGCACAGATACGCAGTATTTT
CASSKWGSRTDTQYF
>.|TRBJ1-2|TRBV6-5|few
TGTGCCAGCGAGCTCTCGTGGGGGGCCGGTGGCTACACCTTC
CASELSWGAGGYTF
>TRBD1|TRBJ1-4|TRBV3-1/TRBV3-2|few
TGTGCCAGCAGCCAGGCGGACAGGGTCGGGGAAAAACTGTTTTTT
CASSQADRVGEKLFF
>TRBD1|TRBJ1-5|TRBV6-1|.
TGTGCCAGCAGTGAACAACAGGGGTATAGCAATCAGCCCCAGCATTTT
CASSEQQGYSNQPQHF
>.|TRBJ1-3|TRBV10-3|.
TGTGCCATCAGTGAGGGACACCCCGTACTCTCTGGAAACACCATATATTTT
CAISEGHPVLSGNTIYF
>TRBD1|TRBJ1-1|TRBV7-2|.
TGTGCCAGCAGCTTACCTCCGGGACAGGGGGCCGAAGCTTTCTTT
CASSLPPGQGAEAFF
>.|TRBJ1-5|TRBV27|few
TGTGCCAGCAGTTTATGGGCAGGGGCGCCCCAGCATTTT
CASSLWAGAPQHF
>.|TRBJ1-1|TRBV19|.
TGTGCCAGTAGTATACCGGGACAACGATCCCTTAGGGAGAACACTGAAGCTTTCTTT
CASSIPGQRSLRENTEAFF
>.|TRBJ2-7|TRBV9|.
TGTGCCAGCAGCGTAGATCCGGGGTCCTACGAGCAGTACTTC
CASSVDPGSYEQYF
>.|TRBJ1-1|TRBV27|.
TGTGCCAGCGGAAGATGGGGGGCGAACACTGAAGCTTTCTTT
CASGRWGANTEAFF
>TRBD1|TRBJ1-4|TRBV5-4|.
TGTGCCAGCAGCGAACGTACCGGGACAGCTAATGAAAAACTGTTTTTT
CASSERTGTANEKLFF
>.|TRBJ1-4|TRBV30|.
TGTGCCTGGACCGGGACGAAGGGAAAACTGTTTTTT
CAWTGTKGKLFF
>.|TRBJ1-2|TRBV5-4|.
TGTGCCAGCAGCGCCTCGTCTGGGGGCGGCTATGGCTACACCTTC
CASSASSGGGYGYTF
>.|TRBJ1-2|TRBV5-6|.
TGTGCCAGCAGCTTGGGGCGGCAGGGGACGCACATAAGTTATGGCTACACCTTC
CASSLGRQGTHISYGYTF
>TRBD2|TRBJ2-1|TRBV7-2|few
TGTGCCAGCAGCTTAGCTAGCGGGGGGCACAATGAGCAGTTCTTC
CASSLASGGHNEQFF
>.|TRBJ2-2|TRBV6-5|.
TGTGCCAGCAGTATATACCGGAACACCGGGGAGCTGTTTTTT
CASSIYRNTGELFF
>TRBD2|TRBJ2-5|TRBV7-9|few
TGTGCCAGCAGCTTAGCTAGCGGGTACCAAGAGACCCAGTACTTC
CASSLASGYQETQYF
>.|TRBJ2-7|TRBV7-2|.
TGTGCCAGCAGCCGGGGCCTCTACGAGCAGTACTTC
CASSRGLYEQYF
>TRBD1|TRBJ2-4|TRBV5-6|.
TGTGCCAGCGGTCGACAGGGGGAAAACATTCAGTACTTC
CASGRQGENIQYF
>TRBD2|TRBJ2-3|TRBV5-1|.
TGCGCCAGCAGCCCAGGGACTAGCGTACCAGATACGCAGTATTTT
CASSPGTSVPDTQYF
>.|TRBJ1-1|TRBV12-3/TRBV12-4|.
TGTGCCAGCAGTTTGGGTCCGGGCACTGAAGCTTTCTTT
CASSLGPGTEAFF
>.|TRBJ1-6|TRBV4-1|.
TGCGCCAGCAGCCAAGATCGGCAGGGGTGGTCACCCCTCCACTTT
CASSQDRQGWSPLHF
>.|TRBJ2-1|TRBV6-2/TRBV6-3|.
TGTGCCAGCAGTTACACAGACGATGAGCAGTTCTTC
CASSYTDDEQFF
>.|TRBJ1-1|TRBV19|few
TGTGCCAGTAGTATAGATCCCCGGACGGGGAAAGCTTTCTTT
CASSIDPRTGKAFF
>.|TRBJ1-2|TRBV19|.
TGTGCCAGTAGCCCCGGCCCTTCGCCAGGTACCTATGGCTACACCTTC
CASSPGPSPGTYGYTF
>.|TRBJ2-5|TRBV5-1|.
TGCGCCAGCAGCCCGGCCTGGGGGGCCAGGGAGACCCAGTACTTC
CASSPAWGARETQYF
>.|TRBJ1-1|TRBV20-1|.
TGCAGTGCTAGCGACGGAACTGAAGCTTTCTTT
CSASDGTEAFF
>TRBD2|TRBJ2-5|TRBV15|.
TGTGCCACCAGCAGGTCTAGCGGGAGCCCCTGGTACCAAGAGACCCAGTACTTC
CATSRSSGSPWYQETQYF